Following are 2 T cell receptor beta chains from one sample sequenced in a study of cytomegalovirus exposure and HLA in healthy donors. In the PCR, 60 Vbeta and 13 Jbeta primers were used. Clones were read by immunoSEQ multiplex PCR, and TCRdb kept only the in-frame ones, dropping some. The sample has more than 95,000 clones, around four fifths seen once. The specimen was PBMCs. The source is a man aged 18 to 30 in good health and CMV-seropositive.

The chain recombines TRBV4-1 with TRBJ2-2, with 8 positions matching TRBD1. The CDR3 runs 14 residues. Losses at the gene ends were 6 bases for V and 6 bases for J; bases not matched to a gene: 6. The V gene's germline CDR1 is MGHRA and CDR2 YSYEKL. In nucleotides, the CDR3 is TGCGCCAGCAGTCTCGGACAGGGATCCGGGGAGCTGTTTTTT. As protein: CASSLGQGSGELFF.

The V call is TRBV2, the J call TRBJ1-1; 9 positions match TRBD1. Unmatched junction bases numbered 8, after V lost 5 bases and J lost 4 bases. Germline V CDR1 and CDR2: SNHLY, FYNNEI. This CDR3 is built from 15 residues. The CDR3 coding sequence is TGTGCCAGCAGTTCGGGACAGGGAATGGCCACTGAAGCTTTCTTT. Translating it yields CASSSGQGMATEAFF.